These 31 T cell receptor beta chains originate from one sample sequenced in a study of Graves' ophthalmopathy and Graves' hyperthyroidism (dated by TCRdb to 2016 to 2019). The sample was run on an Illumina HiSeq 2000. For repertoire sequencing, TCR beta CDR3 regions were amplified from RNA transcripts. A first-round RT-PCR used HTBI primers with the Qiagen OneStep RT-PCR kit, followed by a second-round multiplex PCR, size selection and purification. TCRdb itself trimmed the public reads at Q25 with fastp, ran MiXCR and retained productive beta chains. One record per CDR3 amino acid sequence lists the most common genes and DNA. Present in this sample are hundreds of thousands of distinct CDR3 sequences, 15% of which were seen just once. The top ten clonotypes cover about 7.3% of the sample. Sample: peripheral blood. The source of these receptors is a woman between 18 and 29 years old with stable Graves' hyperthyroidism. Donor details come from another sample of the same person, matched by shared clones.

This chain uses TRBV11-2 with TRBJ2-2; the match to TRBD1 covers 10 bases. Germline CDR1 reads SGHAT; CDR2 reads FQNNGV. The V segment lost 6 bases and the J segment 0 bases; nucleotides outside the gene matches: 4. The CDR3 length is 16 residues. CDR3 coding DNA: TGTGCCAGCAGGGACAGGGGGGGCGCGAACACCGGGGAGCTGTTTTTT. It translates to CASRDRGGANTGELFF.

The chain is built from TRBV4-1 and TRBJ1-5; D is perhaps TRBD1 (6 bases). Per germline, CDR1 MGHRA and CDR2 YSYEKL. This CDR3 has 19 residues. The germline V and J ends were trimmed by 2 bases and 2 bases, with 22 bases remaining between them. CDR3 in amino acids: CASSQPDSEAQRGNQPQHF. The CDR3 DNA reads TGCGCCAGCAGCCAACCGGACAGTGAGGCCCAGAGGGGCAATCAGCCCCAGCATTTT.

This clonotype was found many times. The CDR3 DNA reads as TGTGCCAGCAGTTTAAGACAGGGACCGGATGGCTACACCTTC. Protein product: CASSLRQGPDGYTF. This sequence joins TRBV12-3 or TRBV12-4 and TRBJ1-2; 7 nucleotides align to TRBD1. This CDR3 is 14 amino acids long. V trimming: 2 bases; J trimming: 6 bases; junction bases outside the gene matches: 6.

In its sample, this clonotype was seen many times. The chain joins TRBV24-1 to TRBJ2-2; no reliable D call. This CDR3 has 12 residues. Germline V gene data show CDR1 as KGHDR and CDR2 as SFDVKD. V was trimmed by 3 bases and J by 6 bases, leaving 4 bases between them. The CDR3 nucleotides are TGTGCCACCAGTGATGACCCCGGGGAGCTGTTTTTT. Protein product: CATSDDPGELFF.

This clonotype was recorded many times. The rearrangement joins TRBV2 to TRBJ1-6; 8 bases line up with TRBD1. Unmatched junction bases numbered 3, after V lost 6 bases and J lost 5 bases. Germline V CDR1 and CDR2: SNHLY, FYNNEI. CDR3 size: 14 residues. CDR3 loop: CASRQGVDNSPLHF. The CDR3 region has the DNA TGTGCCAGCAGACAGGGGGTGGATAATTCACCCCTCCACTTT.

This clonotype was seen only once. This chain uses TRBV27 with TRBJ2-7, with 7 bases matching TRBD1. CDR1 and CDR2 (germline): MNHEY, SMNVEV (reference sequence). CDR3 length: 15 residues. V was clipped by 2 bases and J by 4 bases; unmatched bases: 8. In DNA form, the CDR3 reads TGTGCCAGCAGTTTAAGCCGGGACAGTATTTACGAGCAGTACTTC. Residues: CASSLSRDSIYEQYF.

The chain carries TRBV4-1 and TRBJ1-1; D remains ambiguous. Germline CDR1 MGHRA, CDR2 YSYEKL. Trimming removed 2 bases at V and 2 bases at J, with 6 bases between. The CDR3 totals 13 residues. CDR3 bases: TGCGCCAGCAGCCAACAGCTAAACACTGAAGCTTTCTTT. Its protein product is CASSQQLNTEAFF.

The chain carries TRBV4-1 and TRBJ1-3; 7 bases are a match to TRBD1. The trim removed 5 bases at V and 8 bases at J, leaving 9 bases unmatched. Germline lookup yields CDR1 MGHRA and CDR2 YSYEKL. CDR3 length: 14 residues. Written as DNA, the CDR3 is TGCGCCAGCAGCTTTCTTCAGGGGGGTCACACCATATATTTT. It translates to CASSFLQGGHTIYF.

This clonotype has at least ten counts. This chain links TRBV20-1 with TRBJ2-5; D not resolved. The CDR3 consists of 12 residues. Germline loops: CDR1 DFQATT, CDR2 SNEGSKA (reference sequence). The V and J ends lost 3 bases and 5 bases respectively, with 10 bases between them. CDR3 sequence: CSASARLETQYF. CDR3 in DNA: TGCAGTGCTAGTGCCCGACTCGAGACCCAGTACTTC.

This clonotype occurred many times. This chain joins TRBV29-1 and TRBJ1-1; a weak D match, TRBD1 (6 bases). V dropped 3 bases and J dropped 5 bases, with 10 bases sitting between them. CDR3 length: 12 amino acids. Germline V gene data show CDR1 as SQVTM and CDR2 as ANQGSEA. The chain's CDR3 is CSVDRQGTEAFF. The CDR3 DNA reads TGCAGCGTTGATCGGCAGGGGACTGAAGCTTTCTTT. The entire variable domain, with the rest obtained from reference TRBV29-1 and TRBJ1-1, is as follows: SAVISQKPSRDICQRGTSLTIQCQVDSQVTMMFWYRQQPGQSLTLIATANQGSEATYESGFVIDKFPISRPNLTFSTLTVSNMSPEDSSIYLCSVDRQGTEAFFGQGTRLTVV.

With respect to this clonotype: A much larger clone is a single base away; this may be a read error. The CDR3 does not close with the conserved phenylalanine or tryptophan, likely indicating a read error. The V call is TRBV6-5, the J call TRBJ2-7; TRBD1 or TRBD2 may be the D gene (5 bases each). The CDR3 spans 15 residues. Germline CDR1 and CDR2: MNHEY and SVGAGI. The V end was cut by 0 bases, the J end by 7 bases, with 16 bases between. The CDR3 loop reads CASSYSPRVTGEQYL. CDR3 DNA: TGTGCCAGCAGTTACTCGCCCAGGGTGACGGGGGAGCAGTACCTC.

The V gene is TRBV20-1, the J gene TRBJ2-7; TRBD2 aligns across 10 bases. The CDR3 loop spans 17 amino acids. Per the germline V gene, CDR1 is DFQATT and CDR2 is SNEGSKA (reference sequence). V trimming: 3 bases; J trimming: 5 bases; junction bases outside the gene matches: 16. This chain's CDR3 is CSARERLRAGGINEQYF. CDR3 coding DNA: TGCAGTGCTAGGGAGAGGCTGCGAGCGGGAGGGATCAACGAGCAGTACTTC.

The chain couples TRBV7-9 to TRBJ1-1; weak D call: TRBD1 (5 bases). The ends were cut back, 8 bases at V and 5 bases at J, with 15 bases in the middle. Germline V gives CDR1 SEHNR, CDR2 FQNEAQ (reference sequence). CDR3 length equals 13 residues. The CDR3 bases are TGTGCCAGCCAAGGGTTGGGGGGTACTGAAGCTTTCTTT. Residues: CASQGLGGTEAFF.

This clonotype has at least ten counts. The CDR3 sequence: CASSLGRALSGTEAFF. The CDR3 nucleotides are TGTGCCAGCAGCTTAGGCCGAGCTCTTAGCGGCACTGAAGCTTTCTTT. The V call is TRBV11-1, the J call TRBJ1-1; D gene unclear. This CDR3 comprises 16 residues. Germline assignment: CDR1 SGHAT and CDR2 FQDESV (reference sequence). Trimming shortened V by 1 base and J by 4 bases, and 16 bases separated the two germline ends.

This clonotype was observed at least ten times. CDR3 DNA sequence: TGTGCCAGCGCTCGGTCTAGCGAGGAGACCCAGTACTTC. Residues: CASARSSEETQYF. This rearrangement joins TRBV6-1 to TRBJ2-5; tentatively, D is TRBD2 (6 bases). The CDR3 is 13 residues long. Trimming took 8 bases from V and 5 from J, leaving 15 bases between them. In germline, CDR1 is MNHNS, CDR2 SASEGT.

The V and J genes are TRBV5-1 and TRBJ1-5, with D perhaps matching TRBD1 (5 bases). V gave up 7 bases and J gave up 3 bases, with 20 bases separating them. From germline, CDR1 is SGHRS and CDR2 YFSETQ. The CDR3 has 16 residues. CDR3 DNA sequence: TGCGCCAGCTGCCCGGGCGAGACAGACCTCAATCAGCCCCAGCATTTT. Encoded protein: CASCPGETDLNQPQHF.

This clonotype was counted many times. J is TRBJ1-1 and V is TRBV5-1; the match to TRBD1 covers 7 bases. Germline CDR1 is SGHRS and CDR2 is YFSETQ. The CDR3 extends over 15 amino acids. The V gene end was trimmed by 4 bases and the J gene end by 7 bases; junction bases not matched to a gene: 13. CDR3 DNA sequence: TGCGCCAGCAGCCTAATCCTCGCCGGGACAGTTGAAGCTTTCTTT. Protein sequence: CASSLILAGTVEAFF. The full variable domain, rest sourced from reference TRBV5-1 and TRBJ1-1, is KAGVTQTPRYLIKTRGQQVTLSCSPISGHRSVSWYQQTPGQGLQFLFEYFSETQRNKGNFPGRFSGRQFSNSRSEMNVSTLELGDSALYLCASSLILAGTVEAFFGQGTRLTVV.

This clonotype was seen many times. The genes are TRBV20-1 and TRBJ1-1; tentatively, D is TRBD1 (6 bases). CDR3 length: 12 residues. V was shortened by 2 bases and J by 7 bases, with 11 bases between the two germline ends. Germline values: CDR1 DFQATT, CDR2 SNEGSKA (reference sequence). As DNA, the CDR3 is TGCAGTGCTAGAAGGGGGGACTTTGAAGCTTTCTTT. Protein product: CSARRGDFEAFF.

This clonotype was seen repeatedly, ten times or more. CDR3 sequence: CASSYGPGQGGYEQYF. The DNA for the CDR3 is TGTGCCAGCAGTTACGGACCGGGACAGGGGGGTTACGAGCAGTACTTC. The chain has TRBV6-5 and TRBJ2-7, with 11 bases that match TRBD1. The V segment lost 2 bases and the J segment 4 bases; nucleotides outside the gene matches: 7. This CDR3 is 16 amino acids long. CDR1 is MNHEY and CDR2 is SVGAGI in the germline V gene.

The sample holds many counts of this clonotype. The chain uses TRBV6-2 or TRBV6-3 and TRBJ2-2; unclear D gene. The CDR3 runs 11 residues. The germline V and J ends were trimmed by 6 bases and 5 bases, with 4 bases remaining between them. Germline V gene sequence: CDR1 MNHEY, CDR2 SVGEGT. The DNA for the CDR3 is TGTGCCAGCAGCCGGACCGGGGAGCTGTTTTTT. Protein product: CASSRTGELFF.

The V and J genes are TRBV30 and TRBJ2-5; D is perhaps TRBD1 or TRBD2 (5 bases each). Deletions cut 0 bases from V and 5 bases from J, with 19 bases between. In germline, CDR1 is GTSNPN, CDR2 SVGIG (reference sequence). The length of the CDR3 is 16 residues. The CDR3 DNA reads TGTGCCTGGAGTGTACTCGGCGGAACCGGGGCGGAGACCCAGTACTTC. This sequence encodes CAWSVLGGTGAETQYF. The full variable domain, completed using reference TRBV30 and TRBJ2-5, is SQTIHQWPATLVQPVGSPLSLECTVEGTSNPNLYWYRQAAGRGLQLLFYSVGIGQISSEVPQNLSASRPQDRQFILSSKKLLLSDSGFYLCAWSVLGGTGAETQYFGPGTRLLVL.

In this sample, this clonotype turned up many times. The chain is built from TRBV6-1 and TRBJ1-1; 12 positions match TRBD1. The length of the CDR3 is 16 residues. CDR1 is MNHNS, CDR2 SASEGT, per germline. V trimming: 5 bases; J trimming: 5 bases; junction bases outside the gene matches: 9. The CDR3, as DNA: TGTGCCAGCAGTACCCCGGGACAGGGGGCTCGGACTGAAGCTTTCTTT. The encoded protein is CASSTPGQGARTEAFF.

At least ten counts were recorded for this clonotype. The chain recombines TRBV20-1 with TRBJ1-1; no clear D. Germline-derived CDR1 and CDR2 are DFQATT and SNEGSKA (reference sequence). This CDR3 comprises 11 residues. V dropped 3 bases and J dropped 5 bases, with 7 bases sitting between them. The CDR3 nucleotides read TGCAGTGCTAGTGAGGGAACTGAAGCTTTCTTT. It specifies CSASEGTEAFF.

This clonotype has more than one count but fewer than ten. CDR3 sequence reads: CSARGSGNTGELFF. DNA for the CDR3: TGCAGTGCTAGAGGTTCAGGGAACACCGGGGAGCTGTTTTTT. The V call is TRBV20-1, the J call TRBJ2-2; no reliable D call. This CDR3 contains 14 residues. Germline CDR1 and CDR2: DFQATT and SNEGSKA (reference sequence). V shed 1 base and J shed 1 base, with 7 bases lying between them.

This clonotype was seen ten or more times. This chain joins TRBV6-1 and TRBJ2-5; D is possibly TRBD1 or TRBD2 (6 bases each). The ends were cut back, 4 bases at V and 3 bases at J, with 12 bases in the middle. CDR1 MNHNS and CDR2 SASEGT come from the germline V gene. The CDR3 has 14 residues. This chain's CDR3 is CASSARGREETQYF. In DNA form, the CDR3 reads TGTGCCAGCAGTGCACGGGGGCGCGAAGAGACCCAGTACTTC.

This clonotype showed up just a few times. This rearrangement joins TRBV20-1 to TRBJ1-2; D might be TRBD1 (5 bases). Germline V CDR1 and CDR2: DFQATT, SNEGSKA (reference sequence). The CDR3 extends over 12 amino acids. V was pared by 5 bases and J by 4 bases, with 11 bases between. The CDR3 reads CSAGGRIYGYTF. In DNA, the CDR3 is TGCAGTGCTGGGGGTAGAATCTATGGCTACACCTTC.

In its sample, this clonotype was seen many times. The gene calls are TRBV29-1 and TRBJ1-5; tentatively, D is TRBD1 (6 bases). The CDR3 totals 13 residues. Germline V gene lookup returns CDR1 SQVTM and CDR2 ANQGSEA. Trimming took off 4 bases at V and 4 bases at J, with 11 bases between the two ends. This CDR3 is CSVAGTQNQPQHF. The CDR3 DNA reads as TGCAGCGTTGCCGGGACACAAAATCAGCCCCAGCATTTT.

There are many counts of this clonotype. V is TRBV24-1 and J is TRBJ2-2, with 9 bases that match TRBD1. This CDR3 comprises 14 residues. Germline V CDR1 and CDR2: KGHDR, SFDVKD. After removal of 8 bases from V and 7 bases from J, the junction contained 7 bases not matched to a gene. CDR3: CATTRTGDSGELFF. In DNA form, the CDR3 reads TGTGCCACCACTAGGACAGGGGACAGCGGGGAGCTGTTTTTT.

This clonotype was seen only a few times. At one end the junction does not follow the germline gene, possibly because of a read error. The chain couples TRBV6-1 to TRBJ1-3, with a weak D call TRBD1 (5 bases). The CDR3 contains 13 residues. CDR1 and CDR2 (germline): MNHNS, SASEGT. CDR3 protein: CASSKGTGNTMYF. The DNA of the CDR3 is TGTGCCAGCAGTAAGGGGACTGGAAACACCATGTATTTT.

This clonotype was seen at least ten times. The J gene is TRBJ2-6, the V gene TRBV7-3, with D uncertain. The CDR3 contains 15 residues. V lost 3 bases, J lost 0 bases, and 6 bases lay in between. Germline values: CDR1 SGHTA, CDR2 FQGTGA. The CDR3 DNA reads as TGTGCCAGCAGCTTCGACATCTCTGGGGCCAACGTCCTGACTTTC. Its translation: CASSFDISGANVLTF.

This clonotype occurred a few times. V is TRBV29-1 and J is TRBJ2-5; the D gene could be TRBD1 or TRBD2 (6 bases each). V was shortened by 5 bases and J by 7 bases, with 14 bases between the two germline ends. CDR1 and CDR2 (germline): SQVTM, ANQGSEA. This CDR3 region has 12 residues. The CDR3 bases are TGCAGCGTTAACAGGGACGGGGGGACCCAGTACTTC. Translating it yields CSVNRDGGTQYF.